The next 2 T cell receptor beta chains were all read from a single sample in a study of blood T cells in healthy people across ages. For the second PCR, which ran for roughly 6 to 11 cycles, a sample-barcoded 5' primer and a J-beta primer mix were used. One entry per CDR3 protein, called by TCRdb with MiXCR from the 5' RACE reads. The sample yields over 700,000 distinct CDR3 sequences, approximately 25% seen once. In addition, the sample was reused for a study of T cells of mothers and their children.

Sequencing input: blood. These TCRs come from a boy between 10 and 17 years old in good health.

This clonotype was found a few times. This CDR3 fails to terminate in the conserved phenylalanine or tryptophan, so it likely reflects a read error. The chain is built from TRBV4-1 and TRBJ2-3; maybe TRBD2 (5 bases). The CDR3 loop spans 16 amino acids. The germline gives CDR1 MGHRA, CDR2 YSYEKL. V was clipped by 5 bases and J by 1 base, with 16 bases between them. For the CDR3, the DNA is TGCGCCAGCAGCGGCTTCCTCGCGGGCGGCACAGATACGCAGTATCTT. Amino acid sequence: CASSGFLAGGTDTQYL.

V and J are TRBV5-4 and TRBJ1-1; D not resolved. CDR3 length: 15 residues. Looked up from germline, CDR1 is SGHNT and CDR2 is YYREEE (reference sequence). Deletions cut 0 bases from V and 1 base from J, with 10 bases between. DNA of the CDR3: TGTGCCAGCAGCTTGGGAGGGAATTGGAACACTGAAGCTTTCTTT. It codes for CASSLGGNWNTEAFF.